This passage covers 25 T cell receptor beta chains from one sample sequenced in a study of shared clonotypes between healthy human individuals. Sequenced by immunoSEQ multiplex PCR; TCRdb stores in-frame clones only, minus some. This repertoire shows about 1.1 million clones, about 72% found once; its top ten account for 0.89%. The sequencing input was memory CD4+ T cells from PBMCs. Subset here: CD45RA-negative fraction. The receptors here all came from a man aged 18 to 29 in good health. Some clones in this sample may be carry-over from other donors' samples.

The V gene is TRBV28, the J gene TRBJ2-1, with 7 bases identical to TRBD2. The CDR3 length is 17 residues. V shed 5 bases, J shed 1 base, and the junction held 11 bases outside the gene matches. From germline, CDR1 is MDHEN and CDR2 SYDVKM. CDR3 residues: CASSPDGTILSYNEQFF. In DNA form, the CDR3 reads TGTGCCAGCAGTCCCGACGGGACTATCCTATCCTACAATGAGCAGTTCTTC.

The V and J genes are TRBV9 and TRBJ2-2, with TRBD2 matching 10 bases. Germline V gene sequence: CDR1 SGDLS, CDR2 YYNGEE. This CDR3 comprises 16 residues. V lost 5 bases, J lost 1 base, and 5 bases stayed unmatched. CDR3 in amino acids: CASRETSGKNTGELFF. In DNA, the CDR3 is TGTGCCAGCAGGGAAACTAGCGGGAAGAACACCGGGGAGCTGTTTTTT.

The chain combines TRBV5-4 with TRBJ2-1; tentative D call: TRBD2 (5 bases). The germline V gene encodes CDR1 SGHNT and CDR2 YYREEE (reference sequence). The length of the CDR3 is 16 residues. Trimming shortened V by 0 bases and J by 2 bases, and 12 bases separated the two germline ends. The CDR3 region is CASSLASWVAYNEQFF. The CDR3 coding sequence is TGTGCCAGCAGCTTGGCTAGCTGGGTAGCCTACAATGAGCAGTTCTTC.

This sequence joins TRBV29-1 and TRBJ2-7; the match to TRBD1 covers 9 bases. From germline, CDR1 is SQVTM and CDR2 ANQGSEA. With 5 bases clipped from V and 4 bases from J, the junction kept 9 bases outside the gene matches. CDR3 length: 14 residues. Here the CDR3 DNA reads TGCAGCGTTCTTAACACAGGGGGCGCTTACGAGCAGTACTTC. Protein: CSVLNTGGAYEQYF.

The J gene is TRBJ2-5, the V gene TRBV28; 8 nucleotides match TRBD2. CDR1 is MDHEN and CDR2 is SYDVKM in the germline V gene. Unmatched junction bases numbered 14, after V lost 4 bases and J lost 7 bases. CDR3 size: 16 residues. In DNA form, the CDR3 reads TGTGCCAGCAGTTCAACCTCAGCGGGAGTGTTCGGGACCCAGTACTTC. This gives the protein CASSSTSAGVFGTQYF.

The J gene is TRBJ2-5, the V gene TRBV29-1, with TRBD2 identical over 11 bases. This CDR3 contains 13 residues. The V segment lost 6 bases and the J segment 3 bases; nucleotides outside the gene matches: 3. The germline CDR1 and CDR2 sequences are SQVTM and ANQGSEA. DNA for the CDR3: TGCAGCGTGCAGGGACTAGCGGAAGAGACCCAGTACTTC. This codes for CSVQGLAEETQYF.

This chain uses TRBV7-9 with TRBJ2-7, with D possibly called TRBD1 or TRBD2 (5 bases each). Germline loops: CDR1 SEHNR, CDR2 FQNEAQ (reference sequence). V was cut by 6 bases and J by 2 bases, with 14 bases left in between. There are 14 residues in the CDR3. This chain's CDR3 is CASSQGVGAYEQYF. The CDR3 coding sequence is TGTGCCAGCAGTCAAGGGGTGGGGGCCTACGAGCAGTACTTC.

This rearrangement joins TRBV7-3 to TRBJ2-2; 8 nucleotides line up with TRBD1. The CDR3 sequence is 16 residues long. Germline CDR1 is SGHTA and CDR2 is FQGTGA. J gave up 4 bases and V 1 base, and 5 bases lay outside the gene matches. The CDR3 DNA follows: TGTGCCAGCAGCTTAAGGACAGGGTTGCTCACCGGGGAGCTGTTTTTT. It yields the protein CASSLRTGLLTGELFF.

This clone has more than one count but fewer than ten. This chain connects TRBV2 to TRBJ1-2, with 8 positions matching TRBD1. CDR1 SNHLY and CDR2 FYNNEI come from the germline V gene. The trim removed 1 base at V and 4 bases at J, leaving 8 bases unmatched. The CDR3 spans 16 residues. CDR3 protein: CASSEGEAGTGYGYTF. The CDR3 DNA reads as TGTGCCAGCAGTGAAGGAGAAGCCGGGACAGGCTATGGCTACACCTTC.

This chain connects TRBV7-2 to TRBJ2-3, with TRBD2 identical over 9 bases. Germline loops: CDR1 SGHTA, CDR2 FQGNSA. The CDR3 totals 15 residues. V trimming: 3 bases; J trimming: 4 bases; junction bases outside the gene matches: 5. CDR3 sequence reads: CASSLSGRSPDTQYF. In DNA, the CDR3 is TGTGCCAGCAGCTTGAGCGGGAGGAGCCCAGATACGCAGTATTTT.

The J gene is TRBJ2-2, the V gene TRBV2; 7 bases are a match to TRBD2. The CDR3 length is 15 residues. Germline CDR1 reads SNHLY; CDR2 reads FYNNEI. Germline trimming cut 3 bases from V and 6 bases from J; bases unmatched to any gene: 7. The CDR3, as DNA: TGTGCCAGCAGTGATGGGGAGCGGGGCCCCGGGGAGCTGTTTTTT. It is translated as CASSDGERGPGELFF.

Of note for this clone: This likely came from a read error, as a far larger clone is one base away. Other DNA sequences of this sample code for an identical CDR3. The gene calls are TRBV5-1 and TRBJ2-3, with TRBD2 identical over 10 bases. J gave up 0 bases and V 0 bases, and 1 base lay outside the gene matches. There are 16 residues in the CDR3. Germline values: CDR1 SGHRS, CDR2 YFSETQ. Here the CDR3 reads CASSLGAGGSTDTQYF. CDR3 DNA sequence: TGCGCCAGCAGCTTGGGAGCGGGAGGGAGCACAGATACGCAGTATTTT.

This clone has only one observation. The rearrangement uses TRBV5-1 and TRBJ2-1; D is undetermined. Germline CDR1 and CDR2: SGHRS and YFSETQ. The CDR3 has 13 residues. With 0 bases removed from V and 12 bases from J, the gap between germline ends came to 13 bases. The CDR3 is CASSLGGPPPQFF. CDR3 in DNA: TGCGCCAGCAGCTTGGGCGGACCCCCCCCGCAGTTCTTC.

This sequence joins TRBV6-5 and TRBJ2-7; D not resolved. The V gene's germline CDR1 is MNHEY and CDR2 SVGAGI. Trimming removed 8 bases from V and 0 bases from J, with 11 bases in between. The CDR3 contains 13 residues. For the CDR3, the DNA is TGTGCCAGCGCGTTAAGAAGCTCCTACGAGCAGTACTTC. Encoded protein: CASALRSSYEQYF.

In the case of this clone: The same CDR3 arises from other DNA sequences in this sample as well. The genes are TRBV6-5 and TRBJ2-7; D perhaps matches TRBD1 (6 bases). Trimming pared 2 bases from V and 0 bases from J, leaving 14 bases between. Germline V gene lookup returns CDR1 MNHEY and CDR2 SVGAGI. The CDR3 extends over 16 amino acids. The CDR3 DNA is TGTGCCAGCAGTTACGGTGGGACACCCCGCTCCTACGAGCAGTACTTC. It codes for CASSYGGTPRSYEQYF.

The CDR3 nucleotides read TGTGCCAGCTCAGCAAACTTGAACACCGGGGAGCTGTTTTTT. It yields the protein CASSANLNTGELFF. V usage is TRBV18 and J usage is TRBJ2-2; the D is unclear. The CDR3 loop spans 14 amino acids. V dropped 5 bases and J dropped 1 base, with 8 bases sitting between them. Per germline, CDR1 KGHSH and CDR2 LQKENI.

The DNA of the CDR3 is TGCAGCGTGGGTGGACAGGGGGAGGCTCAGCCCCAGCATTTT. This encodes CSVGGQGEAQPQHF. V usage is TRBV29-1 and J usage is TRBJ1-5; 10 bases map to TRBD1. With 6 bases clipped from V and 6 bases from J, the junction kept 8 bases outside the gene matches. The CDR3 contains 14 residues. The germline V gene encodes CDR1 SQVTM and CDR2 ANQGSEA.

The CDR3 DNA reads as TGTGCCAGCAGTTACAGCTCTGGAAACACCATATATTTT. Its protein product is CASSYSSGNTIYF. The chain carries TRBV6-6 and TRBJ1-3; no reliable D call. Germline CDR1 MNHNY, CDR2 SVGAGI (reference sequence). Deletions cut 2 bases from V and 0 bases from J, with 2 bases between. The CDR3 is made up of 13 amino acids.

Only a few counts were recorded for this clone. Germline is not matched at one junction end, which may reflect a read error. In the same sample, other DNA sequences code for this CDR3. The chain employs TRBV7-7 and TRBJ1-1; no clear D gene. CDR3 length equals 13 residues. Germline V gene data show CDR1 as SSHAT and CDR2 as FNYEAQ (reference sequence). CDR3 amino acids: CASSLGPGSEAFF. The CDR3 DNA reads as TGTGCTAGCAGTTTAGGGCCGGGGAGTGAAGCTTTCTTT.

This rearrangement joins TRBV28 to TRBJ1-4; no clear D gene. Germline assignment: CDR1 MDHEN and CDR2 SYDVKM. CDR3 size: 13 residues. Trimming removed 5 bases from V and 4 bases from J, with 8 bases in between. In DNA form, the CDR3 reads TGTGCCAGCAGTGAAGCGAATAATGAAAAACTGTTTTTT. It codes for CASSEANNEKLFF.

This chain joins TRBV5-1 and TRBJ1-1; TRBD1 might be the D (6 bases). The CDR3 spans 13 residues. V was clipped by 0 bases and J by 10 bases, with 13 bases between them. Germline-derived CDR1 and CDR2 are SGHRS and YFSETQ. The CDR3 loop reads CASSLGGTTTAFF. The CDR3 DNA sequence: TGCGCCAGCAGCTTGGGGGGGACAACTACAGCTTTCTTT.

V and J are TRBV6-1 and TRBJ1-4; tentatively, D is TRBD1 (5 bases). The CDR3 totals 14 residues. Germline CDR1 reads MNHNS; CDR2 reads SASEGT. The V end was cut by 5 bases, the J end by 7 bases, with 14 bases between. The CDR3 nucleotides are TGTGCCAGCAGTCTCCGGGGCCCACCTGAAAAACTGTTTTTT. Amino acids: CASSLRGPPEKLFF.

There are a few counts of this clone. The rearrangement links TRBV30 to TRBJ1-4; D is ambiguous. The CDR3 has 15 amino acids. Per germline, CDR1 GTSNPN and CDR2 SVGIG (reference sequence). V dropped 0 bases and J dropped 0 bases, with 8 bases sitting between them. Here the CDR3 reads CAWSVFGSTNEKLFF. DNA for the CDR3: TGTGCCTGGAGTGTATTCGGGTCAACTAATGAAAAACTGTTTTTT.

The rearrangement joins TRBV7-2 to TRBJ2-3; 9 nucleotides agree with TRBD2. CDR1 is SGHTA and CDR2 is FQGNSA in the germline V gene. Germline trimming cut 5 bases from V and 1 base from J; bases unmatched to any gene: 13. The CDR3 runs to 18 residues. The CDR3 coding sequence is TGTGCCAGCAGCCACTGGGGAGCTAGCGGGACCGGCACAGATACGCAGTATTTT. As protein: CASSHWGASGTGTDTQYF. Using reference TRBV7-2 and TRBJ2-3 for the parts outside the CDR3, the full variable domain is GAGVSQSPSNKVTEKGKDVELRCDPISGHTALYWYRQSLGQGLEFLIYFQGNSAPDKSGLPSDRFSAERTGGSVSTLTIQRTQQEDSAVYLCASSHWGASGTGTDTQYFGPGTRLTVL.

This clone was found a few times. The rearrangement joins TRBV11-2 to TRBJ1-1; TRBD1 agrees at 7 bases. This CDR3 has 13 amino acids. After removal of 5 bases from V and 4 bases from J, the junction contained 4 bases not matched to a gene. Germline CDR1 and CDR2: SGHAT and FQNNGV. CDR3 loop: CASSITGATEAFF. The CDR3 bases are TGTGCCAGCAGCATCACAGGGGCCACTGAAGCTTTCTTT.